Listed below are T cell receptor beta chains from one sample, sequenced in a study of blood T cell repertoires in COVID-19. Assay used: immunoSEQ multiplex PCR; TCRdb lists only in-frame clones, some missing. The table lists about 30,000 clones, about 86% of them singletons. Sequenced input: peripheral blood. These receptors came from a human donor in a cohort sampled during active COVID-19. Each CDR3 is given with its conserved first and last residue.

TRBV5-1	TRBJ1-4	CASSPGLGWDRGTTNEKLFF
TRBV12-5	TRBJ2-5	CASARDQETQYF
TRBV5-1	TRBJ1-1	CASSWTGTEAFF
TRBV5-1	TRBJ2-2	CASSPAGGATNTGELFF
TRBV2	TRBJ2-7	CASRQFRLAGGGAREQYF
TRBV19	TRBJ2-2	CASSIQKASGELFF
TRBV3-1/TRBV3-2	TRBJ2-1	CASSPLALALYNEQFF
TRBV6-5	TRBJ2-1	CASRRRTGYEQFF
TRBV19	TRBJ2-6	CATRAAGRTGANVLTF
TRBV5-1	TRBJ2-7	CASSPRDSTYEQYF
TRBV6-5	TRBJ2-5	CASSLAEETQYF
TRBV4-2	TRBJ2-3	CASSPRTSGGYTQYF
TRBV9	TRBJ2-1	CASSGTGTGLNEQFF
TRBV3-1/TRBV3-2	TRBJ2-7	CASSQGAVPTYEQYF
TRBV11-2	TRBJ1-2	CASSLGQGAWGYTF
TRBV6-5	TRBJ1-1	CASNNRGGNTEAFF
TRBV5-1	TRBJ2-1	CASSLAGGSSYNEQFF
TRBV9	TRBJ1-6	CASSVAWGERPLHF
TRBV4-1	TRBJ1-5	CASSQVSSLSNQPQHF
TRBV5-1	TRBJ1-4	CASSLVTASNEKLFF
TRBV27	TRBJ1-4	CASSLTGGREKLFF
TRBV5-1	TRBJ1-1	CASSNGQQNTEAFF
TRBV18	TRBJ2-2	CASSPPGRLPNTGELFF
TRBV4-2	TRBJ1-1	CASSPGQGNPEAFF
TRBV29-1	TRBJ1-5	CSVAGPGSNQPQHF
TRBV3-1/TRBV3-2	TRBJ1-1	CASSQVARETEAFF
TRBV4-1	TRBJ2-2	CASSQVWKFGSSNTGELFF
TRBV2	TRBJ1-5	CASRTTGDEGLSNQPQHF
TRBV6-5	TRBJ2-1	CASSSSGGTSYNEQFF
TRBV30	TRBJ2-7	CAWRGPGSGFEYF
TRBV5-4	TRBJ1-2	CASSLVAGPGNYGYTF
TRBV6-5	TRBJ2-1	CASWGGNKNEQFF
TRBV6-5	TRBJ1-1	CACTGQRGTEAFF
TRBV3-1/TRBV3-2	TRBJ2-3	CASSQEGSLARRTQYF
TRBV6-5	TRBJ1-6	CASSYSGSLYNSPLHF
TRBV19	TRBJ1-4	CASSIGSGGDEKLFF
TRBV2	TRBJ2-2	CASRDRGTGELFF
TRBV6-4	TRBJ2-1	CASSEGQGEGSEQFF
TRBV4-1	TRBJ2-7	CASSQVQGSYEQYF
TRBV6-5	TRBJ1-3	CASSATGAGNTIYF
TRBV19	TRBJ1-5	CASTQGLYQPQHF
TRBV18	TRBJ2-1	CASSKTGGDEQFF
TRBV5-1	TRBJ1-2	CASSLDSYGYTF
TRBV6-5	TRBJ2-3	CASSYLAGTDTQYF
TRBV5-1	TRBJ2-3	CASMFQTSGGWDTQYF
TRBV2	TRBJ2-7	CASSPRSYEQYF
TRBV3-1/TRBV3-2	TRBJ1-1	CASSQKGVTEAFF
TRBV19	TRBJ2-7	CASQGAYEQYF
TRBV7-9	TRBJ2-3	CASSLGTPTDTQYF